This T cell receptor (beta chain) came from a study of shared clonotypes between healthy human individuals. The V gene's germline CDR1 is MRHNA and CDR2 SNTAGT. Unmatched junction bases numbered 4, after V lost 4 bases and J lost 2 bases. CDR3 length equals 15 residues. Deep was the level used in running the assay. Clones were read by immunoSEQ multiplex PCR, and TCRdb kept only the in-frame ones, dropping some. The data show around 2.5 million clones, with approximately 93% seen just once and roughly 0.36% held by the top ten. The V and J genes are TRBV6-4 and TRBJ2-3; TRBD1 matches 9 bases. Material: naive CD4+ T cells from PBMCs. The subset is: CD45RA+ positively selected. The receptor comes from a man between 18 and 35 years old in good health. Some clones in this sample may be carry-over from other donors' samples. The CDR3 region has the DNA TGTGCCAGCAGTGTTGGGACAGGGCCCACAGATACGCAGTATTTT. This translates into CASSVGTGPTDTQYF.